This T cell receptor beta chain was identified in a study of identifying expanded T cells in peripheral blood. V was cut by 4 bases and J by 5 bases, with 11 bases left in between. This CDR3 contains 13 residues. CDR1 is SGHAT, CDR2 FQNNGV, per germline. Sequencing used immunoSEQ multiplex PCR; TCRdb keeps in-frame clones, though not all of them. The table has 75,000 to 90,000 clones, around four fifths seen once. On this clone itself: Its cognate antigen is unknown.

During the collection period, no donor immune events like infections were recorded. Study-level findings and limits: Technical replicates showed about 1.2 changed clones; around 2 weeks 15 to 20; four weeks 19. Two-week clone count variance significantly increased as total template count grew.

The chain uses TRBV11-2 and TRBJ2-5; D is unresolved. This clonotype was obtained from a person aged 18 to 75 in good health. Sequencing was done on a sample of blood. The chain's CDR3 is CASSSTLGETQYF. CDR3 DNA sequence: TGTGCCAGCAGCTCGACATTGGGGGAGACCCAGTACTTC.